This T cell receptor beta chain was captured in a study of molecular identifiers for immune sequencing clone quantification (dated by TCRdb to the late 2010s). Broadly, across the study: For a replicate experiment, RNA from roughly 20,000 or 100,000 naive CD8 T cells was divided into five aliquots, and four of the five aliquots were sequenced. This methods study benchmarked molecular-identifier clustering-based TCR repertoire sequencing (MIDCIRS) and TCR RNA copy counting, using CD8 T cells to do so.

The library was generated by PCR. The sample was run on a NextSeq 500. Preparation of bulk TCR libraries followed a previously described approach, with the TCR primers listed in Table S5. Total RNA was purified with the Qiagen AllPrep DNA/RNA kit. Reads from multiple sequencing runs of the same library were pooled before analysis. On the study's bioinformatics: Reads were retained only if an exact TCR constant sequence was present, and the retained reads were trimmed to 150 nt and grouped according to their 12-nt molecular barcodes. Reads in each barcode group were sub-clustered using a 15% Levenshtein threshold, and a quality-weighted consensus sequence was built for each RNA molecule. Non-functional sequences were removed, as were lower-count sequences one edit away from another. Barcode sub-clusters with fewer than 20% of the maximum read count were removed, based on fitting two negative binomial distributions. TCRdb cleaned the public reads at Q25 with fastp, built clones with MiXCR and kept in-frame beta chains. Rows are combined by CDR3 protein, so each entry shows the most common genes and DNA. These V and J calls derive from TCRdb rather than the authors' analysis. The sample table holds approximately 500,000 distinct CDR3 sequences, of which under 30% were seen once. In total, the top ten clones hold around 0.78% of the sample.

Regarding this clonotype: Its antigen specificity is not known. Base qualities are not recorded, but no much larger clone differs from it by a single base.

Trimming at the junction amounts to 5 bases on V and 5 bases on J, and the germline ends lie 15 bases apart. Including cysteine and phenylalanine, the CDR3 has 15 amino acids. CDR3 DNA is the only sequence kept; it has 45 bases, read in frame from the first base. CDR1 and CDR2, per the germline V gene, are SGHAT and FQNNGV. Points the paper makes about the study in general: In CMV-specific effector cells, clones with more than 20 RNA copies contained over 98% of molecules, whereas in naive cells such clones contained under 1% of molecules. Highly expanded clone sizes could be underestimated if identical TCR molecules share a barcode. Modeling estimated about 3.3 recovered TCR RNA copies per cell, compared with about ten by digital PCR, which implies about 32% capture efficiency. When barcode sub-clustering was omitted, TCR diversity was inflated by chimeric consensus sequences, with chimeras reaching as high as 47%. Spiked-in Jurkat TCR RNA (around 9 copies' worth), which is not part of the donor repertoire, was contained in the naive libraries. A single cell's worth of spiked-in Jurkat TCR RNA was reported detectable even among 850,000 to 1,000,000 naive CD8 T cells.

Naive CD8 T cell libraries were made from approximately 20,000 to 1,000,000 sorted cells using 10%, 30% or 50% of purified RNA. Naive CD8 T cells were FACS-sorted as CD8+CD4-CCR7+CD45RA+ on a BD FACSAria II into RLT Plus buffer. To test detection sensitivity, Jurkat RNA equal to some 11 TCR copies was added to samples of roughly 18,000-1,000,000 naive CD8 T cells. Enrichment of CD8 T cells was performed with RosetteSep CD8+ T Cell Enrichment Cocktail and Ficoll-Paque, after which ACK red cell lysis was carried out. The sequence derives from a human donor in good health. Some libraries in this study had Jurkat cell RNA spiked in. What was sequenced was naive CD8+ T cells from blood, with Jurkat cell RNA spiked in. In the paper's terms, the cell subset or site label means: FACS-sorted CD8+CD4-CCR7+CD45RA+ naive T cells. Recombination connected TRBV11-2 to TRBJ1-4; 5 matching bases give a weak D call of TRBD1. The bases read TGTGCCAGCAGCCACATCGACAGCAGCAATGAAAAACTGTTTTTT. Its protein reads: CASSHIDSSNEKLFF.